This entry lists 29 T cell receptor beta chains sequenced from one sample in a study of blood T cell repertoires in COVID-19. Sequencing used immunoSEQ multiplex PCR; TCRdb keeps in-frame clones, though not all of them. The profile shows some 200,000 clones, 70% to 90% of them singletons. Input material: PBMCs or T cells enriched from blood (not recorded which). These receptor sequences come from a woman in her forties with acute COVID-19.

The chain employs TRBV7-7 and TRBJ1-1, with no clear D. The CDR3 spans 13 residues. V dropped 6 bases and J dropped 1 base, with 9 bases sitting between them. Germline V gene lookup returns CDR1 SSHAT and CDR2 FNYEAQ (reference sequence). CDR3 loop: CASSQNRNTEAFF. CDR3 in DNA: TGTGCCAGCAGTCAAAACAGGAACACTGAAGCTTTCTTT.

This chain joins TRBV7-2 and TRBJ1-6; no reliable D call. With 5 bases removed from V and 7 bases from J, the gap between germline ends came to 12 bases. The V gene's germline CDR1 is SGHTA and CDR2 FQGNSA. CDR3 length equals 14 residues. CDR3 DNA: TGTGCCAGCAGCACCCGGACTAGGAATTCACCCCTCCACTTT. Encoded protein: CASSTRTRNSPLHF.

This rearrangement joins TRBV2 to TRBJ1-2; D is ambiguous. This CDR3 spans 12 amino acids. V was pared by 3 bases and J by 5 bases, with 7 bases between. Germline loops: CDR1 SNHLY, CDR2 FYNNEI. The CDR3 here is CASSDRGYGYTF. CDR3 coding DNA: TGTGCCAGCAGTGACCGCGGGTATGGCTACACCTTC.

This clone was seen a handful of times. The chain has TRBV19 and TRBJ1-3; 8 bases map to TRBD1. This CDR3 has 18 amino acids. J was trimmed by 1 base and V by 5 bases; bases with no gene match: 13. The germline V gene has CDR1 LNHDA and CDR2 SQIVND (reference sequence). Here the CDR3 DNA reads TGTGCCAGTAGTTTATATTCGACAGGGGCAATTTCTGGAAACACCATATATTTT. Protein sequence: CASSLYSTGAISGNTIYF.

The rearrangement links TRBV7-2 to TRBJ1-4; possibly TRBD1 for D (5 bases). V was trimmed by 5 bases and J by 3 bases, leaving 13 bases between them. The CDR3 has 15 residues. Germline V lookup: CDR1 SGHTA, CDR2 FQGNSA. The CDR3 sequence: CASSRLGPPNEKLFF. As DNA, the CDR3 is TGTGCCAGCAGCCGGTTGGGGCCCCCTAATGAAAAACTGTTTTTT.

V is TRBV5-1 and J is TRBJ1-1, with 9 bases aligning to TRBD1. There are 15 residues in the CDR3. Germline CDR1 is SGHRS and CDR2 is YFSETQ. The J segment lost 6 bases and the V segment lost 2 bases, leaving 8 bases of the junction unmatched. The CDR3 protein is CASSLGTGKVAEAFF. CDR3 sequence (DNA): TGCGCCAGCAGCTTAGGGACAGGGAAGGTGGCTGAAGCTTTCTTT.

The V gene is TRBV12-3 or TRBV12-4, the J gene TRBJ2-7; TRBD1 is a possible D gene (5 bases). This CDR3 is 13 amino acids long. With 3 bases removed from V and 6 bases from J, the gap between germline ends came to 12 bases. The CDR3 bases are TGTGCCAGCAGTTTGTCGCAGGGTGGCGAGCAGTACTTC. Amino acid sequence: CASSLSQGGEQYF.

The chain joins TRBV30 to TRBJ1-3; D not resolved. Germline V gene sequence: CDR1 GTSNPN, CDR2 SVGIG (reference sequence). Trimming pared 4 bases from V and 1 base from J, leaving 14 bases between. The CDR3 is made up of 15 amino acids. The CDR3 DNA sequence: TGTGCCTGGACTCGGGATGGGGAATCTGGAAACACCATATATTTT. This encodes CAWTRDGESGNTIYF. Full variable domain (missing parts from reference TRBV30 and TRBJ1-3): SQTIHQWPATLVQPVGSPLSLECTVEGTSNPNLYWYRQAAGRGLQLLFYSVGIGQISSEVPQNLSASRPQDRQFILSSKKLLLSDSGFYLCAWTRDGESGNTIYFGEGSWLTVV.

V gene TRBV7-6 combines with J gene TRBJ2-1; no definite D call. The V end was cut by 1 base, the J end by 8 bases, with 9 bases between. CDR1 SGHVS and CDR2 FNYEAQ come from the germline V gene. There are 13 residues in the CDR3. The CDR3, as DNA: TGTGCCAGCAGCTTAGAGATGAGCGATGAGCAGTTCTTC. The encoded protein is CASSLEMSDEQFF.

Note on this clone: Sequence at one end of the junction differs from germline and may be a read error. V and J are TRBV29-1 and TRBJ2-6; maybe TRBD2 (7 bases). The CDR3 loop spans 9 amino acids. CDR1 SQVTM and CDR2 ANQGSEA come from the germline V gene. This CDR3 reads CMEAGAKPF. The CDR3 coding sequence is TGCATGGAGGCGGGGGCCAAACCTTTC.

The chain uses TRBV5-1 and TRBJ2-2; TRBD1 matches at 9 bases. Germline V CDR1 and CDR2: SGHRS, YFSETQ. V trimming: 4 bases; J trimming: 4 bases; junction bases outside the gene matches: 5. The CDR3 spans 15 residues. Here the CDR3 reads CASSRQGDVTGELFF. As DNA, the CDR3 is TGCGCCAGCAGCCGACAGGGGGATGTCACCGGGGAGCTGTTTTTT.

This clone was seen only a few times. This chain connects TRBV6-4 to TRBJ1-2; D is possibly TRBD1 (6 bases). Germline loops: CDR1 MRHNA, CDR2 SNTAGT. The CDR3 runs 15 residues. Trimming stripped 2 bases from V and 4 bases from J, with 14 bases between. CDR3 sequence: CASSDTPDSFYGYTF. Here the CDR3 DNA reads TGTGCCAGCAGTGACACTCCGGACAGTTTCTATGGCTACACCTTC.

The chain carries TRBV7-3 and TRBJ2-1, with 10 bases fitting TRBD2. V shed 5 bases and J 8 bases; nucleotides not matched to a gene: 12. The germline V gene has CDR1 SGHTA and CDR2 FQGTGA. This CDR3 region has 16 residues. The CDR3, as DNA: TGTGCCAGCAGCGAGCGGGGGGGCTTTTATCGAGATGAGCAGTTCTTC. Residues: CASSERGGFYRDEQFF.

The chain is built from TRBV2 and TRBJ2-7, with TRBD2 as a possible D gene (7 bases). Trimming pared 6 bases from V and 1 base from J, leaving 16 bases between. The CDR3 is 15 amino acids. Germline CDR1 is SNHLY and CDR2 is FYNNEI. DNA of the CDR3: TGTGCCAGCAGCCAGGGGAGGGGTCGGTCCTACGAGCAGTACGTC. Amino acids: CASSQGRGRSYEQYV.

This clone was counted many times. The V and J genes are TRBV7-9 and TRBJ2-1, with a tentative D call TRBD2 (5 bases). The V gene lost 4 bases and the J gene lost 10 bases, with 11 bases spanning the gap. Germline loops: CDR1 SEHNR, CDR2 FQNEAQ (reference sequence). This CDR3 region has 12 residues. The CDR3 loop is CASSSGLGEQFF. The CDR3 DNA reads TGTGCCAGCAGCTCTGGACTTGGAGAGCAGTTCTTC.

The genes are TRBV5-1 and TRBJ2-5; 9 nucleotides agree with TRBD2. Germline CDR1 is SGHRS and CDR2 is YFSETQ. The junction had 7 bases not matched to a gene; V was cut back by 0 bases and J by 7 bases. CDR3 length: 15 residues. CDR3 region: CASSLDPRGGGTQYF. In nucleotides, the CDR3 is TGCGCCAGCAGCTTGGATCCGCGGGGGGGCGGGACCCAGTACTTC.

This clone was counted a few times. This sequence joins TRBV6-5 and TRBJ1-3; D is ambiguous. The ends were cut back, 0 bases at V and 4 bases at J, with 10 bases in the middle. Germline lookup yields CDR1 MNHEY and CDR2 SVGAGI. This CDR3 is 15 amino acids long. The CDR3 coding sequence is TGTGCCAGCAGTTACTCGCGGGCGCAAGGAAACACCATATATTTT. Translated: CASSYSRAQGNTIYF.

The genes are TRBV2 and TRBJ1-5; 9 nucleotides align to TRBD1. V gave up 6 bases and J gave up 0 bases; unmatched junction bases: 3. This CDR3 is built from 15 residues. The V gene's germline CDR1 is SNHLY and CDR2 FYNNEI. The chain's CDR3 is CASRGQGSSNQPQHF. CDR3 coding DNA: TGTGCCAGCAGGGGACAGGGCAGTAGCAATCAGCCCCAGCATTTT.

CDR3 protein: CASSLGQGAISGEQYF. CDR3 bases: TGTGCCAGCAGTCTCGGACAGGGGGCGATTTCGGGCGAGCAGTACTTC. The V call is TRBV5-8, the J call TRBJ2-7, with TRBD1 identical over 11 bases. CDR1 and CDR2 from the germline V gene are SGHTS and YDEGEE. V lost 5 bases and J lost 6; bases outside the gene matches: 13. The CDR3 has 16 amino acids.

The J gene is TRBJ2-7, the V gene TRBV6-2 or TRBV6-3; D is possibly TRBD1 (5 bases). CDR1 is MNHEY, CDR2 SVGEGT, per germline. Trimming cost V 2 bases and J 5 bases, with 13 bases left between them. This CDR3 comprises 14 residues. DNA of the CDR3: TGTGCCAGCAGTTACGGTTCAGGGCTCAACGAGCAGTACTTC. It encodes CASSYGSGLNEQYF.

This sequence joins TRBV15 and TRBJ1-6; no reliable D call. Germline assignment: CDR1 LNHNV and CDR2 YYDKDF (reference sequence). The CDR3 is made up of 17 amino acids. V was cut by 5 bases and J by 5 bases, with 19 bases left in between. The DNA of the CDR3 is TGTGCCACCAGCCCTAAGGCAAGAGGTCCCCATAATTCACCCCTCCACTTT. Amino acid sequence: CATSPKARGPHNSPLHF.

V usage is TRBV28 and J usage is TRBJ1-6, with a weak D call TRBD1 (5 bases). Germline CDR1 is MDHEN and CDR2 is SYDVKM. The ends were cut back, 2 bases at V and 2 bases at J, with 7 bases in the middle. CDR3 length: 15 amino acids. CDR3 residues: CASSLRQTYNSPLHF. Written as DNA, the CDR3 is TGTGCCAGCAGTTTAAGACAGACCTATAATTCACCCCTCCACTTT.

The chain joins TRBV18 to TRBJ1-1; D not certain. The V gene's germline CDR1 is KGHSH and CDR2 LQKENI. The CDR3 spans 15 residues. Between the trimmed V and J ends, which lost 2 bases and 3 bases, there was a span of 13 bases. Here the CDR3 reads CASSPGLTGDTEAFF. The CDR3 bases are TGTGCCAGCTCACCAGGTCTAACCGGGGACACTGAAGCTTTCTTT.

This clone appeared a few times. The chain links TRBV7-9 to TRBJ1-2, with D tentatively TRBD1 (6 bases). This CDR3 contains 13 residues. Germline assignment: CDR1 SEHNR and CDR2 FQNEAQ (reference sequence). Trimming cost V 1 base and J 6 bases, with 9 bases left between them. This chain's CDR3 is CASSLEGGNGYTF. The CDR3 coding sequence is TGTGCCAGCAGCTTAGAGGGGGGGAATGGCTACACCTTC.

Many counts were recorded for this clone. The rearrangement uses TRBV6-2 or TRBV6-3 and TRBJ1-4; TRBD1 is a possible D gene (6 bases). Germline V lookup: CDR1 MNHEY, CDR2 SVGEGT. Trimming took off 2 bases at V and 7 bases at J, with 11 bases between the two ends. The CDR3 runs 14 residues. CDR3: CASSYGGGPEKLFF. The CDR3 DNA follows: TGTGCCAGCAGTTACGGGGGCGGGCCTGAAAAACTGTTTTTT.

The chain combines TRBV3-1 (or the pseudogene TRBV3-2) with TRBJ1-3; maybe TRBD1 (5 bases). Germline assignment: CDR1 LGHDT and CDR2 YNNKEL (reference sequence). The CDR3 totals 15 residues. V was trimmed by 1 base and J by 0 bases, leaving 7 bases between them. DNA of the CDR3: TGTGCCAGCAGCCAAGGCAGGGCCTCTGGAAACACCATATATTTT. Amino acid sequence: CASSQGRASGNTIYF.

This clone was observed a few times. V usage is TRBV10-3 and J usage is TRBJ2-7; 7 bases are a match to TRBD2. With 2 bases clipped from V and 2 bases from J, the junction kept 15 bases outside the gene matches. Germline values: CDR1 ENHRY, CDR2 SYGVKD. The CDR3 runs 18 residues. Here the CDR3 DNA reads TGTGCCATCAGTGAGACCCCAGGACTAGTAGGGGTCCCCTACGAGCAGTACTTC. Protein product: CAISETPGLVGVPYEQYF.

The V gene is TRBV7-9, the J gene TRBJ1-2; 7 bases fit TRBD1. V lost 7 bases and J lost 1; bases outside the gene matches: 9. The CDR3 has 15 amino acids. CDR1 SEHNR and CDR2 FQNEAQ come from the germline V gene (reference sequence). The CDR3 bases are TGTGCCAGCACCCTAGGGGACAGCCTTAACTATGGCTACACCTTC. As protein: CASTLGDSLNYGYTF.

This chain connects TRBV9 to TRBJ2-2, with a tentative D call TRBD1 (6 bases). This CDR3 region has 13 residues. V was clipped by 5 bases and J by 1 base, with 6 bases between them. From germline, CDR1 is SGDLS and CDR2 YYNGEE. CDR3 nucleotide sequence: TGTGCCAGCAGGACAGGGAACACCGGGGAGCTGTTTTTT. Its translation is CASRTGNTGELFF.